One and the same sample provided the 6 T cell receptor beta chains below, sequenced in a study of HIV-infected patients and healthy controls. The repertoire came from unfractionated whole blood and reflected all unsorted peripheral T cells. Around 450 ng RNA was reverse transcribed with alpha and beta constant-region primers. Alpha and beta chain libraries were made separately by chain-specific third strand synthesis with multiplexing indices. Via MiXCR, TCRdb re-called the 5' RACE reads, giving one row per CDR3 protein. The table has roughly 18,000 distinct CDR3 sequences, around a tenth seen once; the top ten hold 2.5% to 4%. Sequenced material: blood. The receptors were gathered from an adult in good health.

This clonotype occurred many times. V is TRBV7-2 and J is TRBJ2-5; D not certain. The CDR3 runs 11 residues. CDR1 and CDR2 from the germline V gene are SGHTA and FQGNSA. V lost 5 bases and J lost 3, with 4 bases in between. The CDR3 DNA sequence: TGTGCCAGCAGCACAGAAGAGACCCAGTACTTC. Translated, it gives CASSTEETQYF.

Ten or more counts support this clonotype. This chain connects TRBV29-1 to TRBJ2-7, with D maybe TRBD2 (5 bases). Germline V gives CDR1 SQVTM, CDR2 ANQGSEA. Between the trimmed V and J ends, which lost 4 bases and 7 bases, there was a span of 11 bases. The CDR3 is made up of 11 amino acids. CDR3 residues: CSVGQPGEQYF. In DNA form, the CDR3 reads TGCAGCGTTGGGCAGCCGGGGGAGCAGTACTTC.

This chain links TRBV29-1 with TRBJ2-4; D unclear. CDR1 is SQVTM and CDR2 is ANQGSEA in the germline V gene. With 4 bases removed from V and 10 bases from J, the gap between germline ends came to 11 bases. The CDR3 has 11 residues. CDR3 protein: CSVGFSEIQYF. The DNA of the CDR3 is TGCAGCGTTGGCTTCAGTGAGATTCAGTACTTC.

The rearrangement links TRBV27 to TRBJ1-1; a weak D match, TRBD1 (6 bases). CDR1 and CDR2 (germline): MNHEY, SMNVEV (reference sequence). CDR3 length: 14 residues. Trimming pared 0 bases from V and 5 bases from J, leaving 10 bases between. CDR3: CASSLSGGRTEAFF. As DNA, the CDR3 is TGTGCCAGCAGTTTATCGGGGGGCCGGACTGAAGCTTTCTTT.

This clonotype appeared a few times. In DNA, the CDR3 is TGTGCCAGCAGCGAGACTCTATCCGGAGGGACCCAGTACTTC. Translation gives CASSETLSGGTQYF. The rearrangement links TRBV6-5 to TRBJ2-5; a possible D gene is TRBD2 (5 bases). Germline V gives CDR1 MNHEY, CDR2 SVGAGI. This CDR3 is 14 amino acids long. The V and J ends lost 6 bases and 7 bases respectively, with 18 bases between them.

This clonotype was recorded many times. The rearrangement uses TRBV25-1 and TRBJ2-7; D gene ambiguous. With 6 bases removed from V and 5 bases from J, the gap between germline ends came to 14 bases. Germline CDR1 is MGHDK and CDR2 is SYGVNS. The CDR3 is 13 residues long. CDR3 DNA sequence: TGTGCCAGCAGCCAGTACAGAGAAAACGAGCAGTACTTC. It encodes CASSQYRENEQYF.